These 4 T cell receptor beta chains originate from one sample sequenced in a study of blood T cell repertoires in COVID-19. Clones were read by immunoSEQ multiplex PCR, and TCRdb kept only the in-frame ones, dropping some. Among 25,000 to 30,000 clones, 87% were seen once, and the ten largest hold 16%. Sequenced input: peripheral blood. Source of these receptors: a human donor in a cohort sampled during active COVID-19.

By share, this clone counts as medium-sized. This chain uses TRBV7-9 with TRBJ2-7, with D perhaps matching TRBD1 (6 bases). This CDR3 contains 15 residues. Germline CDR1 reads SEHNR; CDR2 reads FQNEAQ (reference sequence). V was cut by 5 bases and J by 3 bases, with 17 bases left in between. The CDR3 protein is CASSPPGTHFYEQYF. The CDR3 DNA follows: TGTGCCAGCAGCCCCCCCGGGACACACTTCTACGAGCAGTACTTC.

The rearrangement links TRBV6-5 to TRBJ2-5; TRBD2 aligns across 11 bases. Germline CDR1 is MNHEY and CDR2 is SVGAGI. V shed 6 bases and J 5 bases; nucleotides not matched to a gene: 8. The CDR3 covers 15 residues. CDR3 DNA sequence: TGTGCCAGCAGGACTAGCGGGGAAAGTTGGGAGACCCAGTACTTC. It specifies CASRTSGESWETQYF.

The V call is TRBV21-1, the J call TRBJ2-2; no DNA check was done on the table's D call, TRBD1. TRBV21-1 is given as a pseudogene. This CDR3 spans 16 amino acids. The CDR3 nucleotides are TGTGCCAGCAGCCCACGAGGGGGAGAGAACACCGGGGAGCTGTTTTTT. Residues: CASSPRGGENTGELFF.

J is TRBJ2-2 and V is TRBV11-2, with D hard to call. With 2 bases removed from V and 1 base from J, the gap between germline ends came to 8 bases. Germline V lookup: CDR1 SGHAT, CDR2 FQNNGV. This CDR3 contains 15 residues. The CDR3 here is CASSLSQMNTGELFF. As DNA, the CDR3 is TGTGCCAGCAGCTTAAGTCAGATGAACACCGGGGAGCTGTTTTTT.